This TCR beta chain was sequenced during a study of T cell changes during pregnancy in multiple sclerosis. Generated by immunoSEQ multiplex PCR, the TCRdb table keeps only in-frame clones and is missing some. Among 65,000 to 85,000 clones listed, roughly 88% were seen once. The germline CDR1 and CDR2 sequences are SEHNR and FQNEAQ (reference sequence). Germline trimming cut 5 bases from V and 4 bases from J; bases unmatched to any gene: 7. The CDR3 is 15 residues long. Sample: peripheral blood, taken after pregnancy. The origin of this receptor is a female donor in good health, enrolled as a control in a pregnancy study. This chain uses TRBV7-9 with TRBJ2-3, with 9 positions matching TRBD2. CDR3 bases: TGTGCCAGCAGCCCTATGGCGGGGGGGTCAGATACGCAGTATTTT. Amino acid sequence: CASSPMAGGSDTQYF.